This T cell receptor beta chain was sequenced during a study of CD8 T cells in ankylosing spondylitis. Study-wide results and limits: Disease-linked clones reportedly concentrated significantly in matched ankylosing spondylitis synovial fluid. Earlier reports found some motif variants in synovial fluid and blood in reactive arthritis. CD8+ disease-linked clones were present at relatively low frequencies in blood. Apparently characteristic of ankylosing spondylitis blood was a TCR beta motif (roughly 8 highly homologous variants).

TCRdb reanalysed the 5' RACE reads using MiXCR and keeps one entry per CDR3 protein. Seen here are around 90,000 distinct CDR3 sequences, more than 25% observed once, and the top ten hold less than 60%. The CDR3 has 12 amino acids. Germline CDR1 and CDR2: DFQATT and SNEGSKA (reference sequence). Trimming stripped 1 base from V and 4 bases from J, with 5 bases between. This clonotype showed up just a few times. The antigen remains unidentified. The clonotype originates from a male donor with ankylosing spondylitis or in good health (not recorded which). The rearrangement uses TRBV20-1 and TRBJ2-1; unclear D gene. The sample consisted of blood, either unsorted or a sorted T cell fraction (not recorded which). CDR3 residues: CSARGGYNEQFF. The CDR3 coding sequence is TGCAGTGCTAGAGGGGGTTACAATGAGCAGTTCTTC.